The clone carrying this T cell receptor beta chain turned up a few times. Its matching antigen is unknown. Naive CD8 cells lacked CD45RO, underwent positive selection for CCR7 and left out terminally differentiated effector memory CD45RA+ cells. TCRdb keeps only in-frame clones here, not all; method: immunoSEQ multiplex PCR. Of around 2.1 million clones listed, 85% to 95% are singletons. The data are from a study of shared clonotypes between healthy human individuals. Study-wide findings and caveats: Large sequencing depth failed to make sorted-subset sequencing complete, rarefaction showed.

The sequencing sample was made of naive CD8+ T cells from PBMCs. This receptor was identified in a man between 18 and 29 years old in good health. Some clones in this sample may be carry-over from other donors' samples.

The CDR3 nucleotides are TGTGCCAGCAGTTTGACAGGATACACTGAAGCTTTCTTT. Residues: CASSLTGYTEAFF. The V gene is TRBV27, the J gene TRBJ1-1, with a possible D match to TRBD1 (6 bases). Trimming left V 3 bases short and J 3 bases short, with 8 bases between. The germline V gene has CDR1 MNHEY and CDR2 SMNVEV (reference sequence). The CDR3 has 13 amino acids.